This T cell receptor beta chain emerged from a study of T cells in Graves' hyperthyroidism and ophthalmopathy. This clonotype was detected ten times or more. This CDR3 is 16 amino acids long. V dropped 7 bases and J dropped 5; count of bases not matched to a gene: 15. Germline-derived CDR1 and CDR2 are SGHAT and FQNNGV. RNA transcripts gave rise to amplified TCR beta CDR3 regions. With the HTBI primer set, the TCR CDR3 went through a first round of RT-PCR. TCRdb reanalysed the multiplex PCR reads using MiXCR and keeps one entry per CDR3 protein. The sample contains a few hundred thousand distinct CDR3 sequences, approximately 14% of which appear only once.

Input material: blood. The receptor's source is a woman between 18 and 29 years old with Graves' hyperthyroidism. The chain combines TRBV11-2 with TRBJ2-3, with 7 bases aligning to TRBD2. CDR3 sequence reads: CASKGPGEGRGDTQYF. Written as DNA, the CDR3 is TGTGCCAGCAAAGGTCCGGGGGAGGGCCGAGGAGATACGCAGTATTTT. Looking up the rest from reference TRBV11-2 and TRBJ2-3 gives the full variable domain: EAGVAQSPRYKIIEKRQSVAFWCNPISGHATLYWYQQILGQGPKLLIQFQNNGVVDDSQLPKDRFSAERLKGVDSTLKIQPAKLEDSAVYLCASKGPGEGRGDTQYFGPGTRLTVL.